A selection of T cell receptor beta chains follows, all from one sample in a study of a mutant IDH1 vaccine in newly diagnosed glioma. The antigens for these receptors are not known. Assay used: immunoSEQ multiplex PCR; TCRdb lists only in-frame clones, some missing. The sample contains fewer than 30,000 clones, about 78% of which appear only once. The specimen comprised PBMCs, sampled from a glioma patient whose treatment included an IDH1 peptide vaccine. Receptors were obtained from a woman aged 18-29 years with glioma. Each CDR3 is given with its conserved first and last residue. Fields, in order: CDR3 protein, CDR3 DNA, V gene, CDR3 length, J gene, clone size, D gene. A D gene is named only where the DNA matches it firmly. Expanded clones are given a class, and other clones once, few, many or no size at all.

CASNQVDFGSEAFF | TGTGCCAGCAACCAGGTTGATTTTGGTTCTGAAGCTTTCTTT | TRBV11-2 | 14 | TRBJ1-1 | NA | NA
CASSPATTPNTEAFF | TGTGCCAGTAGTCCGGCGACAACGCCGAACACTGAAGCTTTCTTT | TRBV19 | 15 | TRBJ1-1 | NA | NA
CASSPRGVPKGNTIYF | TGTGCCAGCAGCCCTCGCGGGGTTCCTAAGGGAAACACCATATATTTT | TRBV13 | 16 | TRBJ1-3 | NA | NA
CASSLGAGGRYEQYF | TGTGCCAGCAGTTTAGGAGCGGGAGGGCGCTACGAGCAGTACTTC | TRBV28 | 15 | TRBJ2-7 | NA | TRBD2
CASSERLPGELFF | TGTGCCAGCAGTGAACGCCTTCCCGGGGAGCTGTTTTTT | TRBV6-1 | 13 | TRBJ2-2 | few | NA
CASSRLSGGYNEQFF | TGTGCCAGCAGCCGACTGTCGGGGGGTTACAATGAGCAGTTCTTC | TRBV7-2 | 15 | TRBJ2-1 | NA | TRBD2
CASSDSGGAGKLFF | TGTGCCAGCAGTGACTCGGGGGGGGCTGGGAAACTGTTTTTT | TRBV6-4 | 14 | TRBJ1-4 | NA | NA
CASSPDRNYEQFF | TGTGCCAGCAGCCCGGACAGGAACTATGAGCAGTTCTTC | TRBV7-2 | 13 | TRBJ2-1 | NA | TRBD1
CASGQGTEQYF | TGTGCCAGCGGCCAAGGGACCGAGCAGTACTTC | TRBV6-5 | 11 | TRBJ2-7 | NA | NA
CASSALDRAYEQYF | TGTGCCAGCAGCGCTTTAGACAGGGCCTACGAGCAGTACTTC | TRBV14 | 14 | TRBJ2-7 | NA | TRBD1